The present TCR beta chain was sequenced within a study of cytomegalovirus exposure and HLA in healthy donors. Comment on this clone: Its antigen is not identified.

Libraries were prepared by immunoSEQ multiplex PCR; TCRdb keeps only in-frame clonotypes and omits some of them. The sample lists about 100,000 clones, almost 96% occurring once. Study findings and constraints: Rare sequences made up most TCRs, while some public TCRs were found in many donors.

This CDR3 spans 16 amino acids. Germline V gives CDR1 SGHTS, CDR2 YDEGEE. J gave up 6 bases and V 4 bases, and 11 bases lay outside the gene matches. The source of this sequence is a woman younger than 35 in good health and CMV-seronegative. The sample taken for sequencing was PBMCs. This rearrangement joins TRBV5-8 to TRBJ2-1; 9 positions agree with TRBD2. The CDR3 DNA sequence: TGTGCCAGCAGCACAACCTGGACTAGCGAACCCAATGAGCAGTTCTTC. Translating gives CASSTTWTSEPNEQFF.